Listed below are T cell receptor beta chains from one sample, sequenced in a study of T-cell memory formation after mild COVID-19. TCRdb reprocessed the 5' RACE reads with MiXCR, giving one entry per CDR3 protein. The table records approximately 490,000 distinct CDR3 sequences, roughly 20% of them present only once. The specimen sequenced was PBMCs or a T cell subset sorted from them (not recorded which). The receptor source for this set is an adult woman who had mild COVID-19 (a few samples of this study predate the infection). Cell type and time point are not known. Each CDR3 is given with its conserved first and last residue. The D gene is left open where the match is weak. The size field is filled for only some rows; it gives once, few, many or a size class.

V	J	D	size	CDR3
TRBV29-1	TRBJ2-5	TRBD1	-	CSVATGGPETQYF
TRBV5-5	TRBJ2-1	TRBD2	-	CASSSGLANYNEQFF
TRBV11-2	TRBJ2-5	-	-	CASSPNWETQYF
TRBV2	TRBJ1-2	-	-	CASSSSGSSGYTF
TRBV6-2/TRBV6-3	TRBJ2-7	-	-	CASSYLDSRGEQYF
TRBV7-2	TRBJ1-1	TRBD1	few	CASSYRGILTEAFF
TRBV6-2/TRBV6-3	TRBJ2-5	-	many	CASSRHGAGRRANQETQYF
TRBV15	TRBJ2-3	TRBD1	-	CATSRERQGADTQYF
TRBV7-9	TRBJ1-1	-	few	CASSLPGGGITEAFF
TRBV7-9	TRBJ1-4	TRBD1	-	CASSLDRGMEKLFF
TRBV5-1	TRBJ2-7	-	few	CASSSGQPPYEQYF
TRBV15	TRBJ2-3	TRBD2	few	CATTSGGSTDTQYF
TRBV4-1	TRBJ2-7	-	few	CASSAIWRGSYEQYF
TRBV10-3	TRBJ2-3	TRBD2	-	CAILAGGGEDTQYF
TRBV24-1	TRBJ2-5	TRBD2	few	CATSGWDRVPSGRRETQYF
TRBV9	TRBJ2-7	TRBD1	-	CASSATGTGNYEQYF
TRBV24-1	TRBJ1-5	-	many	CATSDQTHDQPQHF
TRBV5-1	TRBJ1-5	-	-	CASSSDVNQPQHF
TRBV4-1	TRBJ2-2	-	-	CASSQAETLNTGELFF
TRBV4-1	TRBJ2-2	TRBD2	-	CASSQDPASGSLRPGELFF
TRBV5-1	TRBJ2-7	-	few	CASSFIGRNYEQYF
TRBV15	TRBJ2-6	TRBD2	-	CATSSDIGTSGKAGANVLTF
TRBV5-1	TRBJ1-5	TRBD1	few	CASSPMGQGVGQPQHF
TRBV5-4	TRBJ2-1	TRBD1	few	CASSSGQARIYNEQFF
TRBV12-3/TRBV12-4	TRBJ2-3	-	-	CASSGRRDTQYF
TRBV7-2	TRBJ2-7	-	many	CASSLGLGGGDRPEQYF
TRBV6-2/TRBV6-3	TRBJ1-1	-	-	CASSYQRVGLNTEAFF
TRBV2	TRBJ2-2	-	few	CASKTGMAGFTGELFF
TRBV4-1	TRBJ2-4	TRBD2	-	CASSHLFSGTSGLQYF
TRBV5-1	TRBJ2-1	TRBD1	-	CASRHPDRALIEAQYNEQFF
TRBV13	TRBJ2-1	-	-	CASSWGARSYNEQFF
TRBV29-1	TRBJ2-1	TRBD1	-	CSVERDREQFF
TRBV12-3/TRBV12-4	TRBJ1-6	-	few	CASMKVSSYNSPLHF
TRBV29-1	TRBJ2-1	-	-	CSVDWQTGGEQFF
TRBV25-1	TRBJ2-3	-	-	CASSSWDTQYF
TRBV5-1	TRBJ1-1	TRBD1	few	CASSWGGTVDTEAFF
TRBV11-3	TRBJ1-1	-	-	CASSLEGSTEAFF
TRBV30	TRBJ1-5	TRBD1	few	CAWHRGKGQPQHF
TRBV24-1	TRBJ2-1	TRBD2	few	CATSDPWKTSENYNEQFF
TRBV11-3	TRBJ2-7	-	-	CASSSSSDSSYEQYF
TRBV7-9	TRBJ1-1	-	many	CAGADNTEAFF
TRBV6-5	TRBJ2-2	-	-	CASSYGVGDTGELFF
TRBV24-1	TRBJ2-2	-	-	CATSVPGRGLFF
TRBV7-9	TRBJ2-7	TRBD2	few	CASSFPSGGYKQYF
TRBV19	TRBJ2-1	-	-	CASSIGNYNEQFF
TRBV6-5	TRBJ1-1	-	-	CASSGRPGDPEAFF
TRBV20-1	TRBJ2-7	TRBD2	many	CSARTSGGNEQYF
TRBV9	TRBJ2-3	TRBD2	-	CASRHGSGASTDTQYF
TRBV9	TRBJ1-3	TRBD1	few	CATSTGTSGNTIYF
TRBV5-1	TRBJ2-7	TRBD2	-	CASSSRSGSNEQYF
TRBV9	TRBJ2-1	-	-	CASSVEDLLGDEQFF
TRBV7-2	TRBJ2-1	-	-	CASSGRWSGVYEQFF
TRBV9	TRBJ2-7	-	many	CASSLAGDDYEQYF
TRBV9	TRBJ1-2	-	-	CASSVDGGPTGGNGYTF
TRBV4-1	TRBJ1-1	-	-	CASSQGARNTEAFF